The rows below give T cell receptor beta chains drawn from one sample of a study of shared clonotypes between healthy human individuals. Measured with immunoSEQ multiplex PCR; TCRdb has only the in-frame clones, and not every one. The data show approximately 250,000 clones, 60% to 80% seen once. The sample consisted of memory CD4+ T cells sorted from blood. All receptors derive from a young man in good health. Each CDR3 is given with its conserved first and last residue. D genes are given only for firm matches. A row's size may be missing; if present it is once, few, many or a size class.

>TRBJ2-7|TRBV18|.|.
TGTGCCAGCTCGGTGGGGCAAACGCGGGTCGGTTCCGAGCAGTACTTC
CASSVGQTRVGSEQYF
>TRBJ2-1|TRBV6-1|few|.
TGTGCCAGCAGTTTTCAACCCCGCAGGCAGTTCTTC
CASSFQPRRQFF
>TRBJ1-3|TRBV25-1|.|.
TGTGCCCCGGGAGAGGGGCTGGAAAACACCATATATTTT
CAPGEGLENTIYF
>TRBJ1-2|TRBV30|.|.
TGTGCCTGGAGTCCTCAGGGGTTGGGCTATGGCTACACCTTC
CAWSPQGLGYGYTF
>TRBJ2-2|TRBV5-4|.|.
TGTGCCAGCAGCTTGGTCCCAGGACTTTTTAACACCGGGGAGCTGTTTTTT
CASSLVPGLFNTGELFF
>TRBJ2-5|TRBV4-1|.|TRBD2
TGCGCCAGCAGCCTGACTAGCGGGACTTGGGAGACCCAGTACTTC
CASSLTSGTWETQYF
>TRBJ2-3|TRBV18|.|.
TGTGCCAGCTCACCAGCCTCATACACAGATACGCAGTATTTT
CASSPASYTDTQYF
>TRBJ2-7|TRBV5-1|.|TRBD1
TGCGCCAGCAGCAATCCGGGACAGGGGCAGTACTTC
CASSNPGQGQYF
>TRBJ2-2|TRBV27|.|.
TGTGCCAGCAGTTTACGATCCGGGAGTAGGGGTTCGTCGTTTAACACCGGGGAGCTGTTTTTT
CASSLRSGSRGSSFNTGELFF
>TRBJ1-5|TRBV7-9|.|TRBD1
TGTGCCAGCAGCGCAGGGACAGAGAATCAGCCCCAGCATTTT
CASSAGTENQPQHF
>TRBJ2-1|TRBV4-1|.|.
TGCGCCAGCAGCCATTCAGAGATGGGGACTTTCATCTACAATGAGCAGTTCTTC
CASSHSEMGTFIYNEQFF
>TRBJ2-1|TRBV21-1|few|.
TGTGCCAGCAGCAAAGGGGGAGGGGTCGGCTACAATGAGCAGTTCTTC
CASSKGGGVGYNEQFF
>TRBJ1-2|TRBV5-4|.|TRBD1
TGTGCCAGCAGCTCGCTGACAGGGTATATTGGCTACACCTTC
CASSSLTGYIGYTF
>TRBJ1-1|TRBV2|few|.
TGTGCCAGCAGTGAAGGGGACACGATAACTGAAGCTTTCTTT
CASSEGDTITEAFF
>TRBJ2-7|TRBV6-1|.|.
TGTGCCAGCAGCCAGGGCCCAGGGTCCTACGAGCAGTACTTC
CASSQGPGSYEQYF
>TRBJ2-7|TRBV7-9|.|TRBD1
TGTGCCAGCAGCTTATCTCCCCCGGGACAGGGCTACGAGCAGTACTTC
CASSLSPPGQGYEQYF
>TRBJ2-1|TRBV18|.|TRBD2
TGTGCCAGCTCACCCCTAGCGGGAGGGAACAATGAGCAGTTCTTC
CASSPLAGGNNEQFF
>TRBJ1-5|TRBV2|.|.
TGTGCCAGCAGTGGTCCAGGGTACGGCAATCAGCCCCAGCATTTT
CASSGPGYGNQPQHF
>TRBJ2-7|TRBV6-1|few|.
TGTGCCAGCAGTGGCGGGGACAGATACGATCGGCAGTACTTC
CASSGGDRYDRQYF
>TRBJ1-5|TRBV30|once|.
TGTGCCTGGAACGACGGGAATGATCAGCCCCAGCATTTT
CAWNDGNDQPQHF
>TRBJ1-2|TRBV30|few|.
TGTGCCTGGAGTGTACATGGACCCGCGGGCTACACCTTC
CAWSVHGPAGYTF
>TRBJ2-7|TRBV7-9|.|.
TGTGCCAGCAGCTTGGCTACCGTGGGCCGCGAGCAGTACTTC
CASSLATVGREQYF
>TRBJ2-7|TRBV6-1|.|TRBD1
TGTGCCAGCAGGGTACAGGGGTCCTACGAGCAGTACTTC
CASRVQGSYEQYF
>TRBJ2-7|TRBV6-1|many|.
TGTGCCAGCAGTGAAAACACCTCCTACGAGCAGTACTTC
CASSENTSYEQYF
>TRBJ2-5|TRBV18|.|TRBD2
TGTGCCAGCTCACGGGGACTAGCGGGCGCGAGTGAAGAGACCCAGTACTTC
CASSRGLAGASEETQYF
>TRBJ2-3|TRBV4-2|few|.
TGTGCCAGCAGCCGAACCACAGATACGCAGTATTTT
CASSRTTDTQYF
>TRBJ2-3|TRBV7-7|.|.
TGTGCCAGCAGCTTGGATTTAGGGGCAGATACGCAGTATTTT
CASSLDLGADTQYF
>TRBJ2-5|TRBV6-4|.|.
TGTGCCAGCAGACCCACTCAGGGGCAAGAGACCCAGTACTTC
CASRPTQGQETQYF
>TRBJ2-3|TRBV2|once|TRBD2
TGTGCCAGCAGTGAACTAGCGGGAGGGATAGGCCCAGATACGCAGTATTTT
CASSELAGGIGPDTQYF
>TRBJ1-5|TRBV4-1|.|.
TGCGCCAGCAGCCAAGGTGGGCCCAATCAGCCCCAGCATTTT
CASSQGGPNQPQHF
>TRBJ2-2|TRBV15|once|.
TGTGCCACCAGCAGAGCTAGGGGGGCTAACACCGGGGAGCTGTTTTTT
CATSRARGANTGELFF
>TRBJ2-1|TRBV11-2|.|.
TGTGCCAGCAGCTTAGTAATAGCGGCAGTATACAATGAGCAGTTCTTC
CASSLVIAAVYNEQFF
>TRBJ2-1|TRBV6-1|.|TRBD2
TGTGCCAGCAGGTCTGCGGGAGCCTACAATGAGCAGTTCTTC
CASRSAGAYNEQFF
>TRBJ2-3|TRBV28|.|.
TGTGCCAGCAGTTTATGGTACAGGGACACAGATACGCAGTATTTT
CASSLWYRDTDTQYF
>TRBJ2-7|TRBV11-3|few|.
TGTGCCAGCAGCTTAGGGGGGGCCGACTACGAGCAGTACTTC
CASSLGGADYEQYF
>TRBJ2-3|TRBV30|.|TRBD2
TGTGCCTGGACTCATGGTGGGGTAGCGGGAGAGACAGATACGCAGTATTTT
CAWTHGGVAGETDTQYF
>TRBJ2-3|TRBV7-6|.|TRBD1
TGTGCCAGCAGCTTTCGACAGGGGCCAGATACGCAGTATTTT
CASSFRQGPDTQYF
>TRBJ1-1|TRBV27|few|.
TGTGCCAGCGGGGGGCTTGGATTCACTGAAGCTTTCTTT
CASGGLGFTEAFF
>TRBJ2-7|TRBV5-4|.|.
TGTGCCAGCAGCCAGGAACCTCTCTCCCACGAGCAGTACTTC
CASSQEPLSHEQYF
>TRBJ2-7|TRBV28|.|TRBD1
TGTGCCAGCAGTACGGACAGGGAGAATGAGCAGTACTTC
CASSTDRENEQYF
>TRBJ2-1|TRBV7-3|once|.
TGTGCCAGCAGCTTAAACAGATACAATGAGCAGTTCTTC
CASSLNRYNEQFF
>TRBJ2-7|TRBV5-1|many|.
TGCGCCAGCAGCTTTTCTACACAGCCCTCCTACGAGCAGTACTTC
CASSFSTQPSYEQYF
>TRBJ2-2|TRBV5-4|many|.
TGTGCCAGCAGCTTGGGTACCGACACCGGGGAGCTGTTTTTT
CASSLGTDTGELFF
>TRBJ2-7|TRBV27|once|.
TGTGCCAGCAGCCTCCGGGCGGCGGGGGCCCACGAGCAGTACTTC
CASSLRAAGAHEQYF
>TRBJ2-7|TRBV2|.|.
TGTGCCAGCACCGCAGACAGAACCTACGAGCAGTACTTC
CASTADRTYEQYF
>TRBJ2-3|TRBV10-1|.|TRBD2
TGCGCCAGCAGTGAGCGACAGTTAGCGGGAGGGCCAACAGATACGCAGTATTTT
CASSERQLAGGPTDTQYF
>TRBJ2-1|TRBV18|once|.
TGTGCCAGCTCACCTCCGGGTAGCGATGAGCAGTTCTTC
CASSPPGSDEQFF
>TRBJ2-2|TRBV7-3|few|.
TGTGCCAGCAGCTTACTAGGCCGGAACACCGGGGAGCTGTTTTTT
CASSLLGRNTGELFF
>TRBJ1-4|TRBV7-2|once|.
TGTGCCAGCAGCTTCAAAAGAGAAAAACTGTTTTTT
CASSFKREKLFF
>TRBJ1-5|TRBV27|.|.
TGTGCCAGCAGTTTTTCTGGTGGGTCCCAGCATTTT
CASSFSGGSQHF
>TRBJ2-6|TRBV5-6|.|.
TGTGCCAGCAGCAGCAGGGTGGGAATCTCTGGGGCCAACGTCCTGACTTTC
CASSSRVGISGANVLTF